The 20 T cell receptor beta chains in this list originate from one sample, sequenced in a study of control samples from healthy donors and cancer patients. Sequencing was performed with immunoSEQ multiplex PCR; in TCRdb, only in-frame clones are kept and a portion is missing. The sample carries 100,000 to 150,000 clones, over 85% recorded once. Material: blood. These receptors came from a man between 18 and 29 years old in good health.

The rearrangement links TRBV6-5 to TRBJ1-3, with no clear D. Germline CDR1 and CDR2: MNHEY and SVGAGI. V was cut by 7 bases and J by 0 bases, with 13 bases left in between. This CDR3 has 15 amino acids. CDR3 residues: CASKPDTHSGNTIYF. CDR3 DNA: TGTGCCAGCAAACCCGACACCCACTCTGGAAACACCATATATTTT.

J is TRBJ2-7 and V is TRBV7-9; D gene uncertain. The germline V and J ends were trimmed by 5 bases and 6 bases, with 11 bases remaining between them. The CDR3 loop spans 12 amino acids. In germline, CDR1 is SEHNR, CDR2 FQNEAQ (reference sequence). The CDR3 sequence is CASSPGYREQYF. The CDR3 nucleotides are TGTGCCAGCAGCCCAGGATACCGCGAGCAGTACTTC.

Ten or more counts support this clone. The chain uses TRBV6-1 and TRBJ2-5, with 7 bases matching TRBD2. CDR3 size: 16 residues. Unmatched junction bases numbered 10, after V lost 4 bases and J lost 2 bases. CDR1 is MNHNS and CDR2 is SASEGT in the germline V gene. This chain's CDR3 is CASSGWEGTPQETQYF. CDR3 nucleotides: TGTGCCAGCAGTGGATGGGAGGGAACTCCTCAAGAGACCCAGTACTTC.

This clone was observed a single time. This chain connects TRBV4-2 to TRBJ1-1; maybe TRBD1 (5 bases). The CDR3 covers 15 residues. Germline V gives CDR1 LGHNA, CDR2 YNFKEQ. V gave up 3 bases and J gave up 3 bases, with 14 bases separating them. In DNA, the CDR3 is TGTGCCAGCAGCCACAAAGGGGAGGGCTACACTGAAGCTTTCTTT. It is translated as CASSHKGEGYTEAFF.

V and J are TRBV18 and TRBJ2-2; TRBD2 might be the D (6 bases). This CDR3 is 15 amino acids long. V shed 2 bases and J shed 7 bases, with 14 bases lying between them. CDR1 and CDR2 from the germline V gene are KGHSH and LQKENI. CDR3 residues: CASSPREDGIGELFF. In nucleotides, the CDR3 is TGTGCCAGCTCACCAAGGGAGGATGGTATCGGGGAGCTGTTTTTT. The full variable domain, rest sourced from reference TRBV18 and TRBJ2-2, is NAGVMQNPRHLVRRRGQEARLRCSPMKGHSHVYWYRQLPEEGLKFMVYLQKENIIDESGMPKERFSAEFPKEGPSILRIQQVVRGDSAAYFCASSPREDGIGELFFGEGSRLTVL.

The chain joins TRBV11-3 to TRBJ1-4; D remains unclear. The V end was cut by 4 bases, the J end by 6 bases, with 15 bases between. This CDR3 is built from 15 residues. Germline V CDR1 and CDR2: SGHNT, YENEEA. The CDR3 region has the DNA TGTGCCAGCAGCTCCTGTGCGGGGTTGTATGAAAAACTGTTTTTT. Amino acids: CASSSCAGLYEKLFF.

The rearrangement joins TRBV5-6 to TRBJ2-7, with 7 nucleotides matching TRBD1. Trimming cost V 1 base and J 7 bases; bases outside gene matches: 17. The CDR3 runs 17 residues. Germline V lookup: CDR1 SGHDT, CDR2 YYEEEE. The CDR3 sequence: CASSLTQDRFIPEEQYF. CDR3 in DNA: TGTGCCAGCAGCTTGACTCAGGACAGGTTTATCCCTGAAGAGCAGTACTTC. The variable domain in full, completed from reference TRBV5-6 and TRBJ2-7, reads DAGVTQSPTHLIKTRGQQVTLRCSPKSGHDTVSWYQQALGQGPQFIFQYYEEEERQRGNFPDRFSGHQFPNYSSELNVNALLLGDSALYLCASSLTQDRFIPEEQYFGPGTRLTVT.

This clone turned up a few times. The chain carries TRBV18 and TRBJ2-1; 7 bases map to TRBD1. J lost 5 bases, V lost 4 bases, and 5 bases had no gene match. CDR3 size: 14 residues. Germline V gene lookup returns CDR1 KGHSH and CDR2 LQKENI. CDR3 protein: CASSQLGQDNEQFF. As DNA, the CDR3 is TGTGCCAGCTCACAATTAGGACAGGACAATGAGCAGTTCTTC.

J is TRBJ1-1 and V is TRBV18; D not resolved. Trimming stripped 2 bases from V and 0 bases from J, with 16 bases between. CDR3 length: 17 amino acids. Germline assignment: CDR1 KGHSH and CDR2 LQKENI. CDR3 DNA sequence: TGTGCCAGCTCACCAGTACTTTCTTTAGGCATGAACACTGAAGCTTTCTTT. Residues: CASSPVLSLGMNTEAFF.

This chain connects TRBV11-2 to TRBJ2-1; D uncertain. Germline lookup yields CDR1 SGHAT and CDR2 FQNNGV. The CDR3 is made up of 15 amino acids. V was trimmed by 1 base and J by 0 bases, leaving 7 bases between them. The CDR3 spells CASSLAFASYNEQFF. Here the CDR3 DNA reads TGTGCCAGCAGCTTAGCTTTCGCCTCCTACAATGAGCAGTTCTTC.

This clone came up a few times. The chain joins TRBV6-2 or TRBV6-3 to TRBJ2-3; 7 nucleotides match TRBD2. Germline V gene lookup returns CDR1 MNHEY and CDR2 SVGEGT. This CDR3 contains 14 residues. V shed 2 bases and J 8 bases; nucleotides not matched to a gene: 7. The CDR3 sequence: CASSYGGDPRTQYF. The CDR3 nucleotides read TGTGCCAGCAGTTACGGGGGGGACCCCCGTACGCAGTATTTT.

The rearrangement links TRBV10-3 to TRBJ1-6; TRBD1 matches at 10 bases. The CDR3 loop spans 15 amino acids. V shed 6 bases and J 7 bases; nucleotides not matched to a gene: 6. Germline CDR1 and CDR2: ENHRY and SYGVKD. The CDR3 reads CAISPGQGKNSPLHF. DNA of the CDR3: TGTGCCATCAGCCCGGGACAGGGGAAGAATTCACCCCTCCACTTT.

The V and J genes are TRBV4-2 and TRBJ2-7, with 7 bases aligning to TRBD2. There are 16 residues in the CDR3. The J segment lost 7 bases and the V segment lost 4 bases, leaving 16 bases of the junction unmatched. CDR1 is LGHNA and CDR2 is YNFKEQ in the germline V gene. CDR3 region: CASSPATAGDLREQYF. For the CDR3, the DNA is TGTGCCAGCAGCCCGGCCACCGCGGGGGACTTGAGGGAGCAGTACTTC.

CDR3 sequence reads: CASSLAGGEQFF. The CDR3 DNA reads TGTGCCAGCAGCTTAGCGGGGGGTGAGCAGTTCTTC. The chain joins TRBV7-7 to TRBJ2-1, with D possibly being TRBD2 (6 bases). V lost 0 bases to trimming and J lost 9 bases, with 6 bases between them. The V gene's germline CDR1 is SSHAT and CDR2 FNYEAQ (reference sequence). The CDR3 sequence is 12 residues long. The full variable domain, with the rest looked up from reference TRBV7-7 and TRBJ2-1, is GAGVSQSPRYKVTKRGQDVTLRCDPISSHATLYWYQQALGQGPEFLTYFNYEAQPDKSGLPSDRFSAERPEGSISTLTIQRTEQRDSAMYRCASSLAGGEQFFGPGTRLTVL.

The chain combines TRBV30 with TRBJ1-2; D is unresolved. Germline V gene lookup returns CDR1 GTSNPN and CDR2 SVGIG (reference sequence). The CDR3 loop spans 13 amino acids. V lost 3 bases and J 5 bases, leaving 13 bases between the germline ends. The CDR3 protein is CAWRPDGDYGYTF. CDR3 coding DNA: TGTGCCTGGAGACCAGACGGGGATTATGGCTACACCTTC.

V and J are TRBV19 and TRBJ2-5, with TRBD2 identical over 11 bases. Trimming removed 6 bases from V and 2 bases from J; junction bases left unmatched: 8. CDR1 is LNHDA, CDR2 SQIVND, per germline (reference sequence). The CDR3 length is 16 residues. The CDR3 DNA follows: TGTGCCAGTAGGACCCCGGGACTAGCGGAACAAGAGACCCAGTACTTC. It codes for CASRTPGLAEQETQYF.

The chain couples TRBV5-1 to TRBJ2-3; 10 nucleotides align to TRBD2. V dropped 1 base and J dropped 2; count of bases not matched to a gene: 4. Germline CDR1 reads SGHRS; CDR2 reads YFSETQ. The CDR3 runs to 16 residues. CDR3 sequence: CASSLFSGGNTDTQYF. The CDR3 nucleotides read TGCGCCAGCAGCTTGTTTAGCGGGGGGAACACAGATACGCAGTATTTT. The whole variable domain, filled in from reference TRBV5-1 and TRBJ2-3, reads KAGVTQTPRYLIKTRGQQVTLSCSPISGHRSVSWYQQTPGQGLQFLFEYFSETQRNKGNFPGRFSGRQFSNSRSEMNVSTLELGDSALYLCASSLFSGGNTDTQYFGPGTRLTVL.

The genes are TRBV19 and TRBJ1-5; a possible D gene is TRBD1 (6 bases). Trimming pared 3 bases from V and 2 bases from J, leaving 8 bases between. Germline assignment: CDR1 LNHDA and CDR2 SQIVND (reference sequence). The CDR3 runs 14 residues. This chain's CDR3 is CASSMGAGNQPQHF. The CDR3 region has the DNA TGTGCCAGTAGTATGGGGGCCGGCAATCAGCCCCAGCATTTT.

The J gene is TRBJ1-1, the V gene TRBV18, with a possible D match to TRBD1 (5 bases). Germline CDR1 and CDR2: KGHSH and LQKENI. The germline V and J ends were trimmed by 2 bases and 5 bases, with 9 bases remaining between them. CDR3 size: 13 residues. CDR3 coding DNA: TGTGCCAGCTCACCAGTGAAGGGGACTGAAGCTTTCTTT. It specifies CASSPVKGTEAFF.

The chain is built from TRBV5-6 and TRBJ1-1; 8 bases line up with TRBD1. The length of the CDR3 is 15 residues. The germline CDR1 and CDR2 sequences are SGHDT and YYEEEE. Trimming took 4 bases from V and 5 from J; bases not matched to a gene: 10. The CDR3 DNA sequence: TGTGCCAGCAGCCAAATAGACAGGGGATTTACTGAAGCTTTCTTT. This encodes CASSQIDRGFTEAFF.